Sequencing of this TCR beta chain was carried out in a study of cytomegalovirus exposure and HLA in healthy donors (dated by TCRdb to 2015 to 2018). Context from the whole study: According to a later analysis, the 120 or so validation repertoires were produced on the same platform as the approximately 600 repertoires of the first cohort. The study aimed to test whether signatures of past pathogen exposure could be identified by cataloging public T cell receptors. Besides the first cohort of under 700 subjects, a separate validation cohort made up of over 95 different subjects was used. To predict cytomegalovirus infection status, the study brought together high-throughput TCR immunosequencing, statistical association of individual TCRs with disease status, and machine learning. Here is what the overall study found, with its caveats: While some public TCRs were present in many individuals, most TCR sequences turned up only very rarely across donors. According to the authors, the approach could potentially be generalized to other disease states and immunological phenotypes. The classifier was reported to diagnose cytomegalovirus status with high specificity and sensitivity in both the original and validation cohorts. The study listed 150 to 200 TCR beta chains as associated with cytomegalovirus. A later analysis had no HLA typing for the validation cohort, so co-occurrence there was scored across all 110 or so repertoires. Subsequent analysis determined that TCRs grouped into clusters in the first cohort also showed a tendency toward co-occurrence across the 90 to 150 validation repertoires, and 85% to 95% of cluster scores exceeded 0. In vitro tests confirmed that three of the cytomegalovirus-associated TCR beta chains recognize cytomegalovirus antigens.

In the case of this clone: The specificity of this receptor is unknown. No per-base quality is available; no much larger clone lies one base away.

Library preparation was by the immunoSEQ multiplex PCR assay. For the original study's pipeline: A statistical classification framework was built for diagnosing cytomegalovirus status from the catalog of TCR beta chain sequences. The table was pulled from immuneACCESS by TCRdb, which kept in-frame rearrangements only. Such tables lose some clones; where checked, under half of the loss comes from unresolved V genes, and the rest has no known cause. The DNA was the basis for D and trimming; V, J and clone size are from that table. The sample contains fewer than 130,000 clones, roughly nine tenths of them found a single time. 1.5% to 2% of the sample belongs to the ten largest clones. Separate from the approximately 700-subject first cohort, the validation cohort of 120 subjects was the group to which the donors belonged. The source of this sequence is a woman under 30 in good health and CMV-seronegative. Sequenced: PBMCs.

The CDR3 protein: CAWSPGAEETQYF. The nucleotide sequence reads as follows: TGTGCCTGGAGCCCAGGGGCGGAGGAGACCCAGTACTTC. The sequence joins TRBV30 to TRBJ2-5, and perhaps TRBD1 as D gene, on 6 matching bases. V loses 3 bases of germline sequence and J loses 5 bases, and the interval between the two ends is 13 bases. Its CDR3 holds 13 amino acids, cysteine through phenylalanine. Left in the record is the CDR3 DNA by itself, 39 bases read in frame from the first base. The germline V gene (reference sequence) sets CDR1 to GTSNPN and CDR2 to SVGIG.